These 20 T cell receptor beta chains share one sample of origin, sequenced in a study of esophageal squamous cell carcinoma under preoperative chemotherapy. Stated time point: before preoperative PTX-NDP chemotherapy. TCRdb processed the PCR reads anew with MiXCR; each CDR3 protein has one entry. The data hold approximately 30,000 distinct CDR3 sequences, with about half observed a single time. This material was collected from a patient given preoperative chemotherapy. The receptors were sampled from a human donor with esophageal squamous cell carcinoma. The donor label of this sample is uncertain.

This sequence joins TRBV7-2 and TRBJ2-3, with 12 positions matching TRBD2. The trim removed 4 bases at V and 1 base at J, leaving 0 bases unmatched. This CDR3 is built from 15 residues. Looked up from germline, CDR1 is SGHTA and CDR2 is FQGNSA. CDR3 nucleotide sequence: TGTGCCAGCAGCTCTAGCGGGGGGGGCACAGATACGCAGTATTTT. Encoded protein: CASSSSGGGTDTQYF.

Turning to this clonotype: One end of the junction varies from germline; a read error may be responsible. The V call is TRBV7-2, the J call TRBJ2-5, with D possibly matching TRBD2 (5 bases). The CDR3 contains 15 residues. Germline CDR1 reads SGHTA; CDR2 reads FQGNSA. Here the CDR3 DNA reads TGTGCCAGCAGTAGCGCAACCAGTGACAAAGACACCCAGTACTTC. Protein product: CASSSATSDKDTQYF.

This clonotype is termed medium-sized (0.01 to 0.1%). This chain connects TRBV7-2 to TRBJ2-1; D not certain. V gave up 3 bases and J gave up 5 bases, with 8 bases separating them. The CDR3 covers 13 residues. Germline CDR1 SGHTA, CDR2 FQGNSA. DNA for the CDR3: TGTGCCAGCAGCTTGGCCATTAACAATGAGCAGTTCTTC. As protein: CASSLAINNEQFF.

The rearrangement links TRBV6-5 to TRBJ2-1, with 15 positions matching TRBD2. The CDR3 runs 17 residues. V lost 2 bases to trimming and J lost 6 bases; unmatched junction nucleotides: 5. Germline assignment: CDR1 MNHEY and CDR2 SVGAGI. The CDR3 bases are TGTGCCAGCAGTTACGGACTAGCGGGAGGGAGGTCCAATGAGCAGTTCTTC. Residues: CASSYGLAGGRSNEQFF.

Regarding this clonotype: One end of the junction fails to match germline, which may point to a read error. The chain joins TRBV7-3 to TRBJ2-3; possibly TRBD1 or TRBD2 for D (5 bases each). CDR1 is SGHTA and CDR2 is FQGTGA in the germline V gene. This CDR3 is built from 15 residues. The chain's CDR3 is CARSFGAGDQETQYF. CDR3 bases: TGTGCCAGGAGCTTCGGGGCGGGTGACCAAGAGACGCAGTATTTC.

This clonotype has more than one count but fewer than ten. Given the absence of the conserved phenylalanine or tryptophan at the CDR3 end, a read error is likely. CDR3 DNA: TGTGCCAGCAGCTTAGGACAGGGGGCGAGGGAGACCCAGTACTCC. It specifies CASSLGQGARETQYS. The gene calls are TRBV7-2 and TRBJ2-5; 10 bases match TRBD1. The CDR3 contains 15 residues. Germline loops: CDR1 SGHTA, CDR2 FQGNSA. The J segment lost 5 bases and the V segment lost 1 base, leaving 4 bases of the junction unmatched.

The V gene is TRBV12-3 or TRBV12-4, the J gene TRBJ2-2; 8 bases are a match to TRBD2. CDR3 length equals 14 residues. V dropped 4 bases and J dropped 13; count of bases not matched to a gene: 11. CDR3 DNA: TGTGCCAGCAGTTCCGGGACTAGAATCGGGACGCTGTTTTTT. Protein product: CASSSGTRIGTLFF.

The chain recombines TRBV6-1 with TRBJ1-5; D is uncertain. The germline V and J ends were trimmed by 6 bases and 3 bases, with 6 bases remaining between them. This CDR3 comprises 12 residues. Per the germline V gene, CDR1 is MNHNS and CDR2 is SASEGT. CDR3 in amino acids: CASRAANQPQHF. As DNA, the CDR3 is TGTGCCAGCAGGGCCGCCAATCAGCCCCAGCATTTT.

In its sample, this clonotype was seen many times. The gene calls are TRBV12-3 or TRBV12-4 and TRBJ2-7; no clear D gene. This CDR3 has 13 amino acids. Trimming took off 5 bases at V and 1 base at J, with 9 bases between the two ends. CDR3 amino acids: CASSPAPSYEQYF. Here the CDR3 DNA reads TGTGCCAGCAGTCCCGCTCCTTCCTACGAGCAGTACTTC.

This clonotype was found many times. The chain is built from TRBV6-5 and TRBJ2-7; D gene unclear. Per the germline V gene, CDR1 is MNHEY and CDR2 is SVGAGI. The ends were cut back, 2 bases at V and 3 bases at J, with 11 bases in the middle. CDR3 length: 14 amino acids. CDR3 nucleotide sequence: TGTGCCAGCAGTTACGGTTCCCCTGGCTACGAGCAGTACTTC. Residues: CASSYGSPGYEQYF.

The sample holds many counts of this clonotype. This chain's CDR3 is CASSLAGTSGSGDGTQYF. The CDR3 DNA sequence: TGTGCCAGCAGCCTCGCCGGGACTAGCGGTTCCGGGGATGGTACGCAGTATTTT. The chain is built from TRBV7-6 and TRBJ2-3; 11 bases are a match to TRBD2. Germline CDR1 and CDR2: SGHVS and FNYEAQ. CDR3 length: 18 residues. The V gene end was trimmed by 5 bases and the J gene end by 8 bases; junction bases not matched to a gene: 18.

The V gene is TRBV7-6, the J gene TRBJ2-4, with D tentatively TRBD1 or TRBD2 (5 bases each). Between the trimmed V and J ends, which lost 8 bases and 10 bases, there was a span of 24 bases. The CDR3 consists of 15 residues. The V gene's germline CDR1 is SGHVS and CDR2 FNYEAQ. The CDR3 is CASGSGLWGKDIQYF. As DNA, the CDR3 is TGTGCCAGCGGCTCAGGACTGTGGGGCAAAGATATTCAGTACTTC.

As for this clonotype: The junction departs from the called germline gene at one end, perhaps through a read error. CDR3 sequence: CAGSGGGDTETQYF. The CDR3 DNA reads TGTGCGGGCAGCGGGGGCGGGGACACAGAGACGCAGTACTTC. V and J are TRBV7-3 and TRBJ2-5; 8 bases line up with TRBD2. This CDR3 comprises 14 residues. Germline V gene data show CDR1 as SGHTA and CDR2 as FQGTGA. Full variable domain (missing parts from reference TRBV7-3 and TRBJ2-5): GAGVSQTPSNKVTEKGKYVELRCDPISGHTALYWYRQSLGQGPEFLIYFQGTGAADDSGLPNDRFFAVRPEGSVSTLKIQRTERGDSAVYLCAGSGGGDTETQYFGPGTRLLVL.

Details on this clonotype: An end of the junction does not agree with germline; a read error may underlie this. The chain uses TRBV7-6 and TRBJ2-5; D possibly matches TRBD1 or TRBD2 (6 bases each). The CDR3 extends over 15 amino acids. Germline CDR1 SGHVS, CDR2 FNYEAQ. The CDR3 sequence is CAAGPGGRGQDTQYF. Here the CDR3 DNA reads TGTGCCGCGGGCCCCGGGGGCAGGGGCCAAGATACCCAGTACTTC.

Of note for this clonotype: Since the CDR3 does not end with the conserved phenylalanine or tryptophan, this likely comes from a read error. No DNA is shown, since the ends of the CDR3 on it are uncertain; the CDR3 is the one TCRdb lists. The chain has TRBV12-3 or TRBV12-4 and TRBJ2-5; the table's D call, TRBD2, has no DNA check behind it. Counting both end residues, the CDR3 totals 15 amino acids. Here the CDR3 reads CASSGLAEYQETQYS.

The sample holds many counts of this clonotype. The gene calls are TRBV6-1 and TRBJ2-5, with 12 bases fitting TRBD2. This CDR3 is 14 amino acids long. Germline V CDR1 and CDR2: MNHNS, SASEGT. The ends lost 8 bases at V and 2 bases at J; junction bases unmatched: 3. The CDR3 coding sequence is TGTGCCAGCGGAGGACTAGCGGGGCAAGAGACCCAGTACTTC. Amino acid sequence: CASGGLAGQETQYF.

This clonotype was observed a few times. The chain has TRBV7-6 and TRBJ1-1; 11 nucleotides match TRBD1. The V and J ends lost 5 bases and 4 bases, in that order; junction bases with no gene match: 9. This CDR3 spans 16 amino acids. CDR1 and CDR2 from the germline V gene are SGHVS and FNYEAQ. CDR3 sequence (DNA): TGTGCCAGCAGCCCCAGGACAGGGGGCGCAGGCACTGAAGCTTTCTTT. It specifies CASSPRTGGAGTEAFF.

The rearrangement joins TRBV4-1 to TRBJ2-5; 13 bases match TRBD2. The J call may be faulty, since TRBJ2-7 better matches the DNA end. Germline CDR1 MGHRA, CDR2 YSYEKL. This CDR3 is 14 amino acids long. CDR3 DNA sequence: TGCGCCAGCAGCGAGGGACTAGCGGGGTACGAGCAGTACTTC. It translates to CASSEGLAGYEQYF.

Ten or more counts support this clonotype. The chain employs TRBV27 and TRBJ2-5; a weak D match, TRBD2 (6 bases). The J call may be mistaken, given a closer DNA end match to TRBJ2-7. CDR1 and CDR2 from the germline V gene are MNHEY and SMNVEV (reference sequence). CDR3 size: 16 residues. The CDR3: CASSRGGGTFRREQYF. In DNA form, the CDR3 reads TGTGCCAGCAGTAGGGGTGGGGGGACTTTCCGTCGCGAGCAGTACTTC.

For this clonotype: One end of the junction fails to match germline, which may point to a read error. The chain links TRBV7-2 to TRBJ2-3; D call uncertain. Germline CDR1 SGHTA, CDR2 FQGNSA. There are 14 residues in the CDR3. In DNA, the CDR3 is TGTGCCAGGAGCGCAGACCGTCCCGCAGATACGCAGTACTTT. Translating it yields CARSADRPADTQYF.